This TCR beta chain was retrieved from a study of blood T cell repertoires in COVID-19. Looking at the study overall: There were acute and convalescent COVID-19 samples, and they came from the United States, Italy and Spain.

CDR3 length: 17 amino acids. From germline, CDR1 is SNHLY and CDR2 FYNNEI. V was clipped by 6 bases and J by 8 bases, with 25 bases between them. Participants had their cohort set by participant-reported clinical history. TCRdb's copy holds only in-frame clones and misses some; the assay was immunoSEQ multiplex PCR. The table records about 46,000 clones, about 88% of them present only once. The material sequenced was PBMCs or T cells enriched from blood (not recorded which). The chain recombines TRBV2 with TRBJ1-4; a weak D match, TRBD1 (6 bases). The TCR originated in a woman aged 50 to 60 who had recovered from COVID-19. The CDR3 sequence: CASSAGTLGPRVEKLFF. The CDR3 DNA sequence: TGTGCCAGCAGCGCCGGGACATTAGGCCCTCGGGTCGAAAAACTGTTTTTT.